These T cell receptor beta chains were read from a single sample in a study of T cell repertoires in cytomegalovirus infection. MiXCR was run by TCRdb on the reads, yielding one entry per CDR3 protein. Here the sample spans 310,000 or so distinct CDR3 sequences, roughly 17% being singletons. The specimen sequenced was PBMCs. The receptors derive from a human donor in good health (CMV status not recorded). Some clones in this sample may be carry-over from other donors' samples. The CDR3 runs from the conserved cysteine through the conserved F or W. D genes are given only for firm matches. Clone size is shown for a subset of rows, as once, few, many or a class of expanded clone.

>few|NA|TRBV24-1|TRBJ2-7
CATGGHWPLRWHEQYF
TGTGCCACCGGGGGGCATTGGCCTCTTCGGTGGCACGAGCAGTACTTC
>NA|NA|TRBV18|TRBJ1-3
CASSPRSGGTIYF
TGTGCCAGCTCACCACGCTCGGGAGGGACCATATATTTT
>many|NA|TRBV28|TRBJ1-1
CASSTVDTEAFF
TGTGCCAGCAGTACTGTGGATACCGAAGCTTTCTTT
>NA|NA|TRBV4-1|TRBJ2-5
CASNLDPGRNQETQYF
TGCGCCAGCAACCTCGATCCAGGCAGAAACCAAGAGACCCAGTACTTC
>many|TRBD2|TRBV7-2|TRBJ2-3
CASSPSGASGTQYF
TGTGCCAGCAGCCCGTCCGGGGCTAGCGGAACGCAGTATTTT
>NA|NA|TRBV2|TRBJ2-5
CASRPQETQYF
TGTGCCAGCAGACCTCAAGAGACCCAGTACTTC
>NA|TRBD1|TRBV28|TRBJ2-7
CASNTDRGYEQYF
TGTGCCAGCAATACCGACAGGGGCTACGAGCAGTACTTC
>many|NA|TRBV27|TRBJ2-5
CASSGFPGQETQYF
TGTGCCAGCAGCGGGTTTCCCGGCCAAGAGACCCAGTACTTC
>NA|NA|TRBV11-2|TRBJ2-1
CASSLELGLARYNEQFF
TGTGCCAGCAGCTTAGAATTAGGCCTAGCGAGATACAATGAGCAGTTCTTC
>once|TRBD2|TRBV2|TRBJ2-7
CASSTLAGYEQYF
TGTGCCAGCAGTACGCTAGCGGGGTACGAGCAGTACTTC
>NA|NA|TRBV3-1|TRBJ1-1
CASSHPRRAPTEAFF
TGTGCCAGCAGCCACCCTCGCAGGGCCCCCACTGAAGCTTTCTTT
>few|TRBD2|TRBV20-1|TRBJ2-3
CSARLGTSGGQDTQYF
TGCAGTGCTAGATTAGGGACTAGCGGGGGCCAGGATACGCAGTATTTT
>NA|NA|TRBV29-1|TRBJ2-1
CSVEGQVYNEQFF
TGCAGCGTTGAAGGACAGGTTTACAATGAGCAGTTCTTC
>few|TRBD1|TRBV2|TRBJ2-3
CASSRERQGGDTQYF
TGTGCCAGCAGTCGAGAAAGACAGGGGGGAGATACGCAGTATTTT
>few|TRBD1|TRBV5-1|TRBJ2-7
CASSFDRAGEQYF
TGCGCCAGCAGCTTCGACAGGGCAGGCGAGCAGTACTTC
>NA|NA|TRBV28|TRBJ1-1
CAAGNPVVMNTEAFF
TGTGCCGCAGGAAACCCGGTTGTTATGAACACTGAAGCTTTCTTT
>many|NA|TRBV20-1|TRBJ2-3
CSGRSGGAFRDTQYF
TGCAGTGGTCGGTCCGGCGGGGCGTTCAGAGATACGCAGTATTTT
>many|NA|TRBV6-1|TRBJ1-6
CASSEEAGTSPLHF
TGTGCCAGCAGTGAAGAGGCAGGGACCTCACCCCTCCACTTT
>many|TRBD1|TRBV7-2|TRBJ1-2
CASSSQGNYGYTF
TGTGCCAGCAGCTCACAGGGGAACTATGGCTACACCTTC
>few|NA|TRBV29-1|TRBJ1-2
CSVGETTNYGYTF
TGCAGCGTGGGAGAGACAACTAACTATGGCTACACCTTC
>NA|NA|TRBV20-1|TRBJ1-1
CSATHTLNTEAFF
TGCAGTGCTACACATACCTTGAACACTGAAGCTTTCTTT
>NA|TRBD1|TRBV20-1|TRBJ1-2
CSAGQGADYGYTF
TGCAGTGCTGGACAGGGGGCGGACTATGGCTACACCTTC
>many|NA|TRBV7-2|TRBJ1-1
CASSLELGVGEAFF
TGTGCCAGCAGCTTAGAGCTGGGAGTCGGTGAAGCTTTCTTT
>NA|TRBD1|TRBV28|TRBJ2-7
CASRGTGATPREQYF
TGTGCCAGCAGGGGGACAGGGGCGACGCCCCGCGAGCAGTACTTC
>many|NA|TRBV4-1|TRBJ1-2
CASSQEVEGHYGYTF
TGCGCCAGCAGCCAAGAGGTGGAGGGACACTATGGCTACACCTTC
>NA|TRBD2|TRBV6-8|TRBJ2-5
CASHPGGWETQYF
TGTGCCAGCCACCCGGGGGGATGGGAGACCCAGTACTTC
>NA|NA|TRBV18|TRBJ1-2
CASSPGEDYGYTF
TGTGCCAGCTCACCGGGGGAGGATTATGGCTACACCTTC
>NA|NA|TRBV10-3|TRBJ1-1
CAISGGNGNTEAFF
TGTGCCATCAGTGGAGGGAACGGGAACACTGAAGCTTTCTTT
>NA|TRBD1|TRBV7-9|TRBJ1-1
CASSLAGGGWSTEAFF
TGTGCCAGCAGCTTAGCAGGGGGCGGGTGGAGCACTGAAGCTTTCTTT
>NA|NA|TRBV6-6|TRBJ1-1
CASTQMGGAEAFF
TGTGCCAGCACCCAAATGGGAGGGGCTGAAGCTTTCTTT